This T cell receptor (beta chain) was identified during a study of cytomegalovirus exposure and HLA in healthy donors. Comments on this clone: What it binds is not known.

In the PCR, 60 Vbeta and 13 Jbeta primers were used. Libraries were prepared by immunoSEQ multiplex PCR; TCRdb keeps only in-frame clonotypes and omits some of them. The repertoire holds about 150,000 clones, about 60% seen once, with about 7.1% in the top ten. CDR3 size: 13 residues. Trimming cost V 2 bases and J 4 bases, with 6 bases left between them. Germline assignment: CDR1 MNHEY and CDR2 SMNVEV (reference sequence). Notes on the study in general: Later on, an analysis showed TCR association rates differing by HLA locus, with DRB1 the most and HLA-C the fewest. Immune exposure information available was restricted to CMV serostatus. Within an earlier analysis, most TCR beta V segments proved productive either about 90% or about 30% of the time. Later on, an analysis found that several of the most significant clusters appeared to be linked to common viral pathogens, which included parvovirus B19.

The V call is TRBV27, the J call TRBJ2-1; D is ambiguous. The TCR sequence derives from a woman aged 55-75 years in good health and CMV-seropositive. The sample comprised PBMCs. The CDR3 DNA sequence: TGTGCCAGCAGTTTAAACCAGTACAATGAGCAGTTCTTC. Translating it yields CASSLNQYNEQFF.